Each of the 12 T cell receptor beta chains below was sequenced from the same sample in a study of T cells after yellow fever vaccination. MiXCR, run by TCRdb on the 5' RACE reads, gives a single entry per CDR3 protein. The sample lists some 69,000 distinct CDR3 sequences, about 6% occurring once. The sequencing used CD4+ T cells sorted from PBMCs, collected around 15 days after the first yellow fever vaccination. The source is a man aged 18 to 30 who received the YFV17D yellow fever vaccine.

This clonotype was counted ten times or more. The V call is TRBV5-8, the J call TRBJ2-3; D is ambiguous. Trimming cost V 0 bases and J 11 bases, with 7 bases left between them. The CDR3 has 11 residues. Germline CDR1 SGHTS, CDR2 YDEGEE. The CDR3 coding sequence is TGTGCCAGCAGCTTGGGAGTGAAGCAGTATTTT. Translating gives CASSLGVKQYF.

This clonotype was detected many times. The J gene is TRBJ2-5, the V gene TRBV4-2, with TRBD2 identical over 8 bases. The V gene's germline CDR1 is LGHNA and CDR2 YNFKEQ. There are 15 residues in the CDR3. With V trimmed by 3 bases and J by 2 bases, 5 bases remained unmatched. In DNA form, the CDR3 reads TGTGCCAGCAGCCACGGACTAGCAGAGCAAGAGACCCAGTACTTC. It specifies CASSHGLAEQETQYF.

Many counts were recorded for this clonotype. The V and J genes are TRBV7-9 and TRBJ1-5, with TRBD1 as a possible D gene (6 bases). Trimming took 4 bases from V and 6 from J, leaving 16 bases between them. The CDR3 has 15 residues. Germline CDR1 reads SEHNR; CDR2 reads FQNEAQ (reference sequence). The CDR3 DNA follows: TGTGCCAGCAGCTCCCAGGGGCTTGATGGTCAGCCCCAGCATTTT. It specifies CASSSQGLDGQPQHF.

This clonotype has at least ten counts. This chain uses TRBV5-6 with TRBJ2-2, with D uncertain. V dropped 2 bases and J dropped 3 bases, with 11 bases sitting between them. CDR1 and CDR2 from the germline V gene are SGHDT and YYEEEE. This CDR3 comprises 15 residues. The CDR3 sequence is CASSLWSEYTGELFF. CDR3 nucleotide sequence: TGTGCCAGCAGCTTATGGTCGGAATACACCGGGGAGCTGTTTTTT.

Worth noting for this clonotype: Being one base from a much bigger clone, this may be a read error. The rearrangement uses TRBV10-3 and TRBJ2-1; perhaps TRBD1 as D (6 bases). The CDR3 has 13 residues. Per germline, CDR1 ENHRY and CDR2 SYGVKD. The CDR3 nucleotides read TGTGACATCAGTCGACAGGAATTCCAAGAGCAGTTCTTC. This codes for CDISRQEFQEQFF.

This clonotype was observed at least ten times. The chain is built from TRBV5-1 and TRBJ2-3, with D possibly called TRBD1 or TRBD2 (5 bases each). The CDR3 has 15 residues. Germline V CDR1 and CDR2: SGHRS, YFSETQ. V gave up 1 base and J gave up 4 bases, with 13 bases separating them. The CDR3 sequence: CASSLSPRGPDTQYF. The CDR3, as DNA: TGCGCCAGCAGCTTGAGTCCGAGGGGCCCAGATACGCAGTATTTT.

V gene TRBV5-1 combines with J gene TRBJ1-6; a possible D gene is TRBD1 (5 bases). CDR3 length: 15 residues. Trimming stripped 5 bases from V and 8 bases from J, with 17 bases between. Per germline, CDR1 SGHRS and CDR2 YFSETQ. The CDR3 sequence: CASSPTQGVYSPLHF. The CDR3 DNA follows: TGCGCCAGCAGTCCCACTCAGGGTGTATATTCACCCCTCCACTTT.

In this sample, this clonotype turned up many times. The J gene is TRBJ2-5, the V gene TRBV7-2; the D gene is possibly TRBD2 (5 bases). Trimming shortened V by 5 bases and J by 5 bases, and 15 bases separated the two germline ends. Germline V gene lookup returns CDR1 SGHTA and CDR2 FQGNSA. CDR3 length equals 14 residues. CDR3 coding DNA: TGTGCCAGCAGCCTCGGTTCCCAGCGGGAGACCCAGTACTTC. As protein: CASSLGSQRETQYF.

The sample holds many counts of this clonotype. V gene TRBV7-2 combines with J gene TRBJ2-7; no definite D call. The germline V gene has CDR1 SGHTA and CDR2 FQGNSA. The CDR3 is 13 residues long. V was trimmed by 2 bases and J by 4 bases, leaving 9 bases between them. Here the CDR3 DNA reads TGTGCCAGCAGCTTATCCCAGAGATACGAGCAGTACTTC. Translating it yields CASSLSQRYEQYF.

The table lists this clonotype with many counts. This rearrangement joins TRBV20-1 to TRBJ2-3; 7 positions agree with TRBD1. V was clipped by 5 bases and J by 3 bases; unmatched bases: 5. The CDR3 spans 13 residues. The germline V gene encodes CDR1 DFQATT and CDR2 SNEGSKA (reference sequence). CDR3 in amino acids: CSASDRATDTQYF. The CDR3 nucleotides are TGCAGTGCTTCCGACAGGGCAACAGATACGCAGTATTTT.

This clonotype was observed at least ten times. The J gene is TRBJ2-4, the V gene TRBV28; the match to TRBD1 covers 7 bases. J was trimmed by 3 bases and V by 4 bases; bases with no gene match: 6. The CDR3 is made up of 15 amino acids. Germline loops: CDR1 MDHEN, CDR2 SYDVKM. The CDR3 reads CASSYRDRDKNIQYF. As DNA, the CDR3 is TGTGCCAGCAGTTATCGAGACAGGGACAAAAACATTCAGTACTTC.

About this clonotype: Just one base apart from a much larger clone, this may be a read error. The chain recombines TRBV19 with TRBJ1-3; D gene ambiguous. CDR1 and CDR2 (germline): LNHDA, SQIVND (reference sequence). The CDR3 is 15 amino acids. The V end lost 7 bases, the J end lost 2 bases, and 15 bases lay between the germline ends. The CDR3 coding sequence is TGTGCCAGTATCAGAGGTGGCGGGGCTGGAAACACCATATATTTT. Translated, it gives CASIRGGGAGNTIYF. Complete variable domain (other parts from reference TRBV19 and TRBJ1-3): DGGITQSPKYLFRKEGQNVTLSCEQNLNHDAMYWYRQDPGQGLRLIYYSQIVNDFQKGDIAEGYSVSREKKESFPLTVTSAQKNPTAFYLCASIRGGGAGNTIYFGEGSWLTVV.